Listed below are T cell receptor beta chains from one sample, sequenced in a study of T cell responses to AZD1222 COVID-19 vaccine. This table comes from immunoSEQ multiplex PCR, and its TCRdb copy is limited to in-frame clones, with some not included. Of approximately 91,000 clones detected, about 88% appear once; the ten largest clones hold roughly 15%. The material was peripheral blood, obtained on day 0 of AZD1222 vaccination. The receptor source for this set is an adult in good health. Both conserved end residues are part of each CDR3. A D gene is named only where the DNA matches it firmly. Clone size is not always given. Where it is, it says once, few, many or a class for expanded clones.

D gene	clone size	V gene	CDR3 length	J gene	CDR3 protein	CDR3 DNA
TRBD1	NA	TRBV6-5	15	TRBJ1-5	CASSYATGGGQPQHF	TGTGCCAGCAGTTACGCCACAGGGGGTGGGCAGCCCCAGCATTTT
NA	NA	TRBV30	14	TRBJ2-7	CAWTSRMWGEEQYF	TGTGCCTGGACTAGCAGAATGTGGGGTGAGGAGCAGTACTTC
TRBD2	NA	TRBV5-4	15	TRBJ2-1	CASSLGAGGPNEQFF	TGTGCCAGCAGCTTGGGAGCGGGGGGACCCAATGAGCAGTTCTTC
NA	once	TRBV28	17	TRBJ2-7	CASSPGQGIRVSYEQYF	TGTGCCAGCAGCCCGGGCCAAGGGATAAGGGTAAGCTACGAGCAGTACTTC
TRBD2	NA	TRBV10-3	16	TRBJ2-1	CAISRVGLAPNNEQFF	TGTGCCATCAGTCGGGTAGGACTAGCGCCTAACAATGAGCAGTTCTTC
NA	once	TRBV6-5	13	TRBJ1-1	CASSPGLNTEAFF	TGTGCCAGCAGCCCAGGTCTGAACACTGAAGCTTTCTTT
NA	NA	TRBV5-1	14	TRBJ1-4	CASSLRWGNEKLFF	TGCGCCAGCAGCTTACGATGGGGTAATGAAAAACTGTTTTTT
NA	NA	TRBV5-6	13	TRBJ2-5	CASSLGPEKTQYF	TGTGCCAGCAGCTTGGGGCCCGAAAAGACCCAGTACTTC
NA	NA	TRBV12-3/TRBV12-4	13	TRBJ2-7	CASSLKSSYEQYF	TGTGCCAGCAGTTTAAAGAGCTCCTACGAGCAGTACTTC
TRBD1	NA	TRBV5-1	14	TRBJ2-7	CASSRPGQGGEQYF	TGCGCCAGCAGCAGGCCGGGACAGGGGGGCGAGCAGTACTTC
NA	NA	TRBV6-5	14	TRBJ1-6	CASSYSRGNSPLHF	TGTGCCAGCAGTTACAGCAGGGGAAATTCACCCCTCCACTTT
NA	few	TRBV28	15	TRBJ1-1	CASSPRLHRVTEAFF	TGTGCCAGCAGTCCCAGACTCCACAGGGTCACTGAAGCTTTCTTT
NA	NA	TRBV12-3/TRBV12-4	13	TRBJ2-1	CASSFTGLNEQFF	TGTGCCAGCAGTTTTACGGGATTGAATGAGCAGTTCTTC
NA	NA	TRBV7-9	13	TRBJ1-6	CASSFYWESPLHF	TGTGCCAGCAGCTTTTACTGGGAATCACCCCTCCACTTT
NA	once	TRBV4-3	13	TRBJ1-3	CASSLDRGNTIYF	TGCGCCAGCAGCCTTGACAGGGGAAACACCATATATTTT
NA	NA	TRBV6-5	13	TRBJ1-1	CASSRPQTARRTF	TGTGCCAGCAGCAGACCTCAGACGGCGAGGAGAACCTTT
NA	NA	TRBV19	14	TRBJ2-2	CASSIGGANRGLFF	TGTGCCAGTAGTATAGGCGGGGCCAATCGGGGGCTGTTTTTT
TRBD1	NA	TRBV6-5	15	TRBJ1-4	CASSPMTGRNEKLFF	TGTGCCAGCAGTCCGATGACAGGGCGTAATGAAAAACTGTTTTTT
NA	NA	TRBV5-1	16	TRBJ1-4	CASSLQGQGLNEKLFF	TGCGCCAGCAGCTTGCAGGGTCAGGGGTTAAATGAAAAACTGTTTTTT
NA	NA	TRBV7-2	13	TRBJ1-2	CASSLGSDYGYTF	TGTGCCAGCAGCTTGGGCAGCGACTATGGCTACACCTTC
NA	NA	TRBV4-1	13	TRBJ2-7	CASSQDPRGEQYF	TGCGCCAGCAGCCAAGATCCGAGAGGTGAGCAGTACTTC
NA	NA	TRBV7-2	13	TRBJ2-1	CASSLPSYNEQFF	TGTGCCAGCAGCCTACCTAGCTACAATGAGCAGTTCTTC
NA	NA	TRBV3-1/TRBV3-2	13	TRBJ1-2	CASSQVTVPGYTF	TGTGCCAGCAGCCAAGTGACAGTCCCCGGCTACACCTTC
TRBD1	NA	TRBV6-1	16	TRBJ1-2	CASSESWTGVTNGYTF	TGTGCCAGCAGTGAAAGTTGGACAGGGGTAACTAATGGCTACACCTTC
NA	NA	TRBV5-8	14	TRBJ2-7	CASSLNGYSYEQYF	TGTGCCAGCAGCTTGAACGGATACTCCTACGAGCAGTACTTC
NA	NA	TRBV6-6	14	TRBJ2-1	CASRLNKGSGEEFF	TGTGCCAGTCGCCTCAACAAAGGGTCGGGGGAGGAGTTCTTC